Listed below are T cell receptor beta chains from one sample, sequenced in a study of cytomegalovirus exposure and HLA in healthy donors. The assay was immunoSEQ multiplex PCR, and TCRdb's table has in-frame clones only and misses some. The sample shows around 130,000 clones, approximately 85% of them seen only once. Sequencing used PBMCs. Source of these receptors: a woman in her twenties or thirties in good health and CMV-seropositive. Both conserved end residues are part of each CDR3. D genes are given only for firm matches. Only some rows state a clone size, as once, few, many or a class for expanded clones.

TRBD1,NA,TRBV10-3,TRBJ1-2,TGTGCCATTCCGACAGGGAGTGACTATGGCTACACCTTC,CAIPTGSDYGYTF
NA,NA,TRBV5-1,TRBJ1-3,TGCGCCAGCAGCCCCAGCCAGCCAGGGACTAGAAACACCATATATTTT,CASSPSQPGTRNTIYF
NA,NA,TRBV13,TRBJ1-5,TGTGCCAGCAGCAAGACAGGTGGAGTCCTAAATCAGCCCCAGCATTTT,CASSKTGGVLNQPQHF
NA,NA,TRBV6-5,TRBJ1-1,TGTGCCAGCAGTTACCAACAAGCGGTGAACACTGAAGCTTTCTTT,CASSYQQAVNTEAFF
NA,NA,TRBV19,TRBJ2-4,TGTGCCAGTAGTATACATACAGAAAACATTCAGTACTTC,CASSIHTENIQYF
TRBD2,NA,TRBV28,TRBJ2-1,TGTGCCAGCACTCGCGCTAGCGGCCCCTACAATGAGCAGTTCTTC,CASTRASGPYNEQFF
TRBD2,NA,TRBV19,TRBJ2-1,TGTGCCAGTAGTATCGGGGGGTCCCCCTACAATGAGCAGTTCTTC,CASSIGGSPYNEQFF
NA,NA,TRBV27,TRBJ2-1,TGTGCCAGCAGTCCAGGGACACCTGGTAACTCCTACAATGAGCAGTTCTTC,CASSPGTPGNSYNEQFF
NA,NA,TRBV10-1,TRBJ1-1,TGCGCCAGCAGTGCGCGCCCGACAGGACCCGACGGGTACACTGAAGCTTTCTTT,CASSARPTGPDGYTEAFF
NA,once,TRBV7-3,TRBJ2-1,TGTGCCAGCAGCCCCCGGCCGGGAGTAGAGAATGAGCAGTTCTTC,CASSPRPGVENEQFF
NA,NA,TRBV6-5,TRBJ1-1,TGTGCCAGCAGTTCTCCCTTGCGGGGCCACACTGAAGCTTTCTTT,CASSSPLRGHTEAFF
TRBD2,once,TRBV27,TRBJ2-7,TGTGCCAGCCCGGGACTAGCGGGGGCCTCCTACGAGCAGTACTTC,CASPGLAGASYEQYF
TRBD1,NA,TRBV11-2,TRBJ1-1,TGTGCCAGCAGCTGGGGACAGGGGCGAACTGAAGCTTTCTTT,CASSWGQGRTEAFF
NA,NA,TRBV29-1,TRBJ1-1,TGCAGCGTTGGGGGGGGAGTGAACACTGAAGCTTTCTTT,CSVGGGVNTEAFF
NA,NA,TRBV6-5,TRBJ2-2,TGTGCCAGCAGCCAGTTCGGGGAGCTGTTTTTT,CASSQFGELFF
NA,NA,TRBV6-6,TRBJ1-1,TGTGCCAGCAGTTACTCATCCTCTTCTTTCTTT,CASSYSSSSFF
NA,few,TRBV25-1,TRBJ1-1,TGTGCCAGCAGTGAATACGGACACAACACTGAAGCTTTCTTT,CASSEYGHNTEAFF
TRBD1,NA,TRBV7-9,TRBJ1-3,TGTGCCAGCAGCTTAGCCGGACAGGCGGGAAACACCATATATTTT,CASSLAGQAGNTIYF
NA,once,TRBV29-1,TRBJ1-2,TGCAGCGGGCGGGAGGGGGAAAATGTTGGCTACACCTTC,CSGREGENVGYTF
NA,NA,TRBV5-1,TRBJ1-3,TGCGCCAGCAGCCCCCTCAGGATCAGGGACTCTGGAAACACCATATATTTT,CASSPLRIRDSGNTIYF
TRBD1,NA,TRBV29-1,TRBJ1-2,TGCAGCGTTAGGCAGGGGGCTGCGGGGGCCTTC,CSVRQGAAGAF
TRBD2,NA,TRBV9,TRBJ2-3,TGTGCCAGCAACCCCCTCGGGACTAGCGGGGTATATACGCAGTATTTT,CASNPLGTSGVYTQYF
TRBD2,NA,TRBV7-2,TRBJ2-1,TGTGCCAGCACCCCCCTCCGGACTAGCGGGAGGAAGTCCTACAATGAGCAGTTCTTC,CASTPLRTSGRKSYNEQFF
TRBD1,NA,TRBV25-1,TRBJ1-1,TGTGCCAGCAGTGAAGAGGGGGCAACAGGGAACACTGAAGCTTTCTTT,CASSEEGATGNTEAFF
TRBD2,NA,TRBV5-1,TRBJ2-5,TGCGCCAGCAGCTTGGGGGGTTCGACTAGCGGCCAAGAGACCCAGTACTTC,CASSLGGSTSGQETQYF
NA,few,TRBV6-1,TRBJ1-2,TGTGCCAGCAGTGTTGTAGCCTATGGCTACACCTTC,CASSVVAYGYTF
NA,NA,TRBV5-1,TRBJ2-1,TGCGCCAGCAGCTTGGCCCCCGGCCAGGGCTACAATGAGCAGTTCTTC,CASSLAPGQGYNEQFF
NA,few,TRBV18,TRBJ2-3,TGTGCCAGCTCACCAGGAGGGGATACGCAGTATTTT,CASSPGGDTQYF
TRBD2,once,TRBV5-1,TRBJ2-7,TGCGCCAGCAGCTTGATATTCGGGAGGTTCGCCACCTACGAGCAGTACTTC,CASSLIFGRFATYEQYF
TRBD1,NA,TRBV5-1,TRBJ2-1,TGCGCCAGCAGCTTGGGGACAGGGGGGGTCAATGAGCAGTTCTTC,CASSLGTGGVNEQFF
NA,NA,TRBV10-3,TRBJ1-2,TGTGCCATCAGTTCGGGTCAATATGGCTACACCTTC,CAISSGQYGYTF
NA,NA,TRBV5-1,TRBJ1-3,TGCGCCAGCAGCCCTCCTGCTGGAAACACCATATATTTT,CASSPPAGNTIYF
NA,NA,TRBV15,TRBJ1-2,TGTGCCACCAGCAGCGGGTTAAACTATGGCTACACCTTC,CATSSGLNYGYTF
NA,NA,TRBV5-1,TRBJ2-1,TGCGCCAGCAGCTTGGTTGTTAGCCAATACAATGAGCAGTTCTTC,CASSLVVSQYNEQFF
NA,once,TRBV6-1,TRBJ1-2,TGTGCCAGCAGATTGGGGACTTACTATGGCTACACCTTC,CASRLGTYYGYTF
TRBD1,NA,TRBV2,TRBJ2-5,TGTGCCAGCAGTACACAGGGGGCTGAAGAGACCCAGTACTTC,CASSTQGAEETQYF
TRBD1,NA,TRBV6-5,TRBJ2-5,TGTGCCAGCAAGGGGGCGGTGGAGACCCAGTACTTC,CASKGAVETQYF
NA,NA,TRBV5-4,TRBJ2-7,TGTGCCAGCAGCTCAAGCTTAACCTACGAGCAGTACTTC,CASSSSLTYEQYF
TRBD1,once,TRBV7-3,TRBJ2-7,TGTGCCAGCAGCCTTGACAGGGGGCTATACGAGCAGTACTTC,CASSLDRGLYEQYF
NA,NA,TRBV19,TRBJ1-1,TGTGCCAGTAGTATCCCCGGCGGAGCTTTCTTT,CASSIPGGAFF
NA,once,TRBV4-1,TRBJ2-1,TGCGCCAGCAGCCAAGAGATTTGGGACTTTTACAATGAGCAGTTCTTC,CASSQEIWDFYNEQFF
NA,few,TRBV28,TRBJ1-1,TGTGCCAGCAGTACCCTTTTAACGGGGAGGCACACTGAAGCTTTCTTT,CASSTLLTGRHTEAFF
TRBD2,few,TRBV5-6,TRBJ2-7,TGTGCCAGCAGCGCCTCCCTAGCGGGAGTTTACGAGCAGTACTTC,CASSASLAGVYEQYF
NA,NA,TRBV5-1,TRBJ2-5,TGCGCCAGCAGCTTGTTAGTCCTGGAAGAGACCCAGTACTTC,CASSLLVLEETQYF
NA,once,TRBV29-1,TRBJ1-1,TGCAGCGTTACCACAGGGCGGAACACTGAAGCTTTCTTT,CSVTTGRNTEAFF
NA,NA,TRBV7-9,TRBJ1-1,TGTGCCAGCAGCGCCCACAGGACGGGGAACACTGAAGCTTTCTTT,CASSAHRTGNTEAFF
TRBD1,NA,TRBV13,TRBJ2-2,TGTGCCAGCAGCTATGGACAGGGAGGTACCGGGGAGCTGTTTTTT,CASSYGQGGTGELFF
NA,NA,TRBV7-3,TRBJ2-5,TGTGCCAGCAGCTTACAGGGGGGGACCCAGTACTTC,CASSLQGGTQYF
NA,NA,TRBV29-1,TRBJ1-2,TGCAGCGTTGTAGGGGGTGAGGGGGTCTATGGCTACACCTTC,CSVVGGEGVYGYTF
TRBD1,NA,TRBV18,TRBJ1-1,TGTGCCAGCTCGCCGGACAGGGAAGATGAAGCTTTCTTT,CASSPDREDEAFF
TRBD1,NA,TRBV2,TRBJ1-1,TGTGCCAGCCGCGGGGACAGGGGAAGGAGAGGTGAAGCTTTCTTT,CASRGDRGRRGEAFF
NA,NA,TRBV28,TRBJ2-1,TGTGCCAGCAGTCCCCTAGCATCCTCCTACAATGAGCAGTTCTTC,CASSPLASSYNEQFF
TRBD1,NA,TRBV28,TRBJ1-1,TGTGCCAGCAGTGGAGGGGGCAGGGGGGACACTGAAGCTTTCTTT,CASSGGGRGDTEAFF